Given below is one T cell receptor (beta chain) in context. The data belong to a study of T cell changes during pregnancy in multiple sclerosis. Assay used: immunoSEQ multiplex PCR; TCRdb lists only in-frame clones, some missing. In the table there are some 43,000 clones, about 92% of which are singletons. The V gene's germline CDR1 is SGHVS and CDR2 FQNEAQ. The J segment lost 2 bases and the V segment lost 4 bases, leaving 8 bases of the junction unmatched. This CDR3 comprises 15 residues. Sequences were derived from CD8+ T cells from peripheral blood mononuclear cells, sampled in the first trimester of pregnancy. The TCR sequence derives from a female donor with multiple sclerosis, enrolled in a pregnancy study. The chain carries TRBV7-8 and TRBJ2-7; 7 nucleotides match TRBD1. The CDR3 DNA is TGTGCCAGCAGCTACCGGGACAGAGTAACCTACGAGCAGTACTTC. The encoded protein is CASSYRDRVTYEQYF.